This entry describes one TCR beta chain. The antigen is not known. The germline V gene has CDR1 MGHRA and CDR2 YSYEKL. The V gene end was trimmed by 1 base and the J gene end by 6 bases; junction bases not matched to a gene: 10. The CDR3 runs to 16 residues. These data come from a study of T cell responses to AZD1222 COVID-19 vaccine. Study results and limitations: A rise in Spike-specific TCR breadth and depth followed two AZD1222 doses. Clonal diversity was possibly underestimated; the donors were predominantly white British and more often female. No day 14 peak samples; only post-peak repertoires were characterized.

Profiled with immunoSEQ multiplex PCR; TCRdb holds only in-frame clones, not every one. There are roughly 91,000 clones in the sample; roughly 87% occur only once, and under 3.5% lies in the top ten. This receptor was obtained from an adult in good health. This chain connects TRBV4-1 to TRBJ1-2, with 8 bases fitting TRBD1. The specimen comprised peripheral blood, sampled on day 0 of AZD1222 vaccination. CDR3 amino acids: CASSQVGAGGIDGYTF. The CDR3 DNA reads as TGCGCCAGCAGCCAAGTTGGGGCAGGGGGCATAGATGGCTACACCTTC.